This entry concerns a single T cell receptor (beta chain). Its antigen remains unidentified. The sequenced patients had an expansion of CD8+CD57+ cells seen by flow cytometry. Patients uniformly had severe acquired aplastic anemia. The CDR3 consists of 15 residues. Germline CDR1 and CDR2: SGHRS and YFSETQ. V was clipped by 2 bases and J by 1 base, with 7 bases between them. The template for TCR beta VDJ and CDR3 sequence profiling was genomic DNA. TCRdb itself ran the reads through MiXCR, one entry per CDR3 protein. The sample consists of 200,000 to 250,000 distinct CDR3 sequences, under 50% of them appearing once. These data are taken from a study of CD8+CD57+ T cells in acquired aplastic anemia. Study-level findings and limits: Researchers reported that CD8+ Simpson's diversity was not significantly different in patients versus controls.

This clonotype originated in a human donor with aplastic anemia. V is TRBV5-1 and J is TRBJ2-6; no firm D call. Sequencing was performed on sorted CD4+, CD8+, or CD8+CD57+ T cells (not recorded which) from PBMCs. The CDR3 sequence: CASSFWGSGANVLTF. The CDR3 nucleotides are TGCGCCAGCAGCTTTTGGGGTTCTGGGGCCAACGTCCTGACTTTC.